These T cell receptor beta chains were read from a single sample in a study of cytomegalovirus exposure and HLA in healthy donors. TCRdb's table, derived via immunoSEQ multiplex PCR, lists solely in-frame clones and lacks some. The table lists approximately 130,000 clones, around four fifths of them singletons, with about 7.4% in the top ten. Sequenced input: PBMCs. These TCRs come from a woman aged 50 to 65 in good health and CMV-seropositive. Both conserved end residues are part of each CDR3. Fields, in order: clone size, D gene, J gene, V gene, CDR3 protein, CDR3 DNA. A D gene is named only where the DNA matches it firmly. A clone size is listed for some rows: how often the clone was seen (once, few, many), or a class if it is expanded.

clone size: -
D gene: -
J gene: TRBJ2-3
V gene: TRBV4-2
CDR3 protein: CASSQDRSGALDTQYF
CDR3 DNA: TGTGCCAGCAGCCAAGATCGGAGCGGTGCCCTCGATACGCAGTATTTT

clone size: -
D gene: -
J gene: TRBJ1-1
V gene: TRBV5-1
CDR3 protein: CASSLGHSGNTEAFF
CDR3 DNA: TGCGCCAGCAGCTTAGGACATTCAGGGAACACTGAAGCTTTCTTT

clone size: -
D gene: TRBD1
J gene: TRBJ2-7
V gene: TRBV2
CDR3 protein: CASSGGTGGSEQYF
CDR3 DNA: TGTGCCAGCAGTGGGGGGACAGGGGGCAGCGAGCAGTACTTC

clone size: -
D gene: TRBD2
J gene: TRBJ2-1
V gene: TRBV27
CDR3 protein: CASSSTGLAGGRNEQFF
CDR3 DNA: TGTGCCAGCAGTTCCACCGGACTGGCGGGGGGGCGAAATGAGCAGTTCTTC

clone size: -
D gene: TRBD1
J gene: TRBJ1-2
V gene: TRBV11-2
CDR3 protein: CASSLGSGTGGANYGYTF
CDR3 DNA: TGTGCCAGCAGCTTAGGATCCGGGACAGGGGGTGCTAACTATGGCTACACCTTC

clone size: -
D gene: -
J gene: TRBJ1-2
V gene: TRBV28
CDR3 protein: CASSPRGPGTLYGYTF
CDR3 DNA: TGTGCCAGCAGCCCACGGGGCCCCGGGACTCTCTATGGCTACACCTTC

clone size: -
D gene: -
J gene: TRBJ1-2
V gene: TRBV9
CDR3 protein: CASSEQGYGYTF
CDR3 DNA: TGTGCCAGCAGCGAACAGGGATATGGCTACACCTTC

clone size: -
D gene: -
J gene: TRBJ2-7
V gene: TRBV10-1
CDR3 protein: CASSYQPGHNLSYEQYF
CDR3 DNA: TGCGCCAGCAGTTACCAGCCGGGACATAACCTTTCCTACGAGCAGTACTTC

clone size: -
D gene: -
J gene: TRBJ2-1
V gene: TRBV6-5
CDR3 protein: CASSYSPWSSYNEQFF
CDR3 DNA: TGTGCCAGCAGTTACTCGCCCTGGAGCTCCTACAATGAGCAGTTCTTC

clone size: -
D gene: -
J gene: TRBJ1-4
V gene: TRBV7-8
CDR3 protein: CASTLAGDEKLFF
CDR3 DNA: TGTGCCAGCACCCTCGCAGGGGACGAAAAACTGTTTTTT

clone size: -
D gene: -
J gene: TRBJ1-2
V gene: TRBV30
CDR3 protein: CAWSITDYGYTF
CDR3 DNA: TGTGCCTGGAGTATCACAGACTATGGCTACACCTTC

clone size: -
D gene: TRBD1
J gene: TRBJ1-1
V gene: TRBV6-5
CDR3 protein: CASSYSPRGRWTEAFF
CDR3 DNA: TGTGCCAGCAGTTACTCCCCCAGGGGGCGATGGACTGAAGCTTTCTTT

clone size: -
D gene: -
J gene: TRBJ1-1
V gene: TRBV30
CDR3 protein: CAWRVGRGRTEAFF
CDR3 DNA: TGTGCCTGGAGAGTGGGCAGGGGCAGGACTGAAGCTTTCTTT

clone size: -
D gene: -
J gene: TRBJ2-7
V gene: TRBV5-1
CDR3 protein: CASSSRGRGASYEQYF
CDR3 DNA: TGCGCCAGCAGCTCCCGGGGCCGGGGGGCCTCGTACGAGCAGTACTTC

clone size: -
D gene: TRBD1
J gene: TRBJ1-2
V gene: TRBV7-2
CDR3 protein: CASSLGWDRIYGYTF
CDR3 DNA: TGTGCCAGCAGCTTAGGTTGGGACAGAATCTATGGCTACACCTTC

clone size: -
D gene: TRBD1
J gene: TRBJ1-1
V gene: TRBV7-9
CDR3 protein: CSSSMGQGDTEAFF
CDR3 DNA: TGTTCCAGCAGCATGGGACAGGGGGACACTGAAGCTTTCTTT

clone size: -
D gene: TRBD2
J gene: TRBJ2-7
V gene: TRBV7-9
CDR3 protein: CASSDSGGRSYEQYF
CDR3 DNA: TGTGCCAGCAGCGATAGCGGGGGACGCTCCTACGAGCAGTACTTC

clone size: once
D gene: -
J gene: TRBJ1-1
V gene: TRBV10-3
CDR3 protein: CAIRPDSSPSYKAFF
CDR3 DNA: TGTGCCATCAGGCCAGACAGTTCCCCATCTTATAAAGCTTTCTTT

clone size: -
D gene: TRBD1
J gene: TRBJ2-7
V gene: TRBV5-6
CDR3 protein: CASSVRTGVPYEQYF
CDR3 DNA: TGTGCCAGCAGCGTACGGACAGGTGTACCCTACGAGCAGTACTTC

clone size: -
D gene: -
J gene: TRBJ1-4
V gene: TRBV5-1
CDR3 protein: CASARVAAAEKLFF
CDR3 DNA: TGCGCCAGCGCTCGGGTGGCGGCGGCCGAAAAACTGTTTTTT

clone size: -
D gene: -
J gene: TRBJ2-3
V gene: TRBV2
CDR3 protein: CASSEWRPVSADTQYF
CDR3 DNA: TGTGCCAGCAGTGAATGGCGGCCCGTCTCGGCAGATACGCAGTATTTT

clone size: -
D gene: -
J gene: TRBJ1-1
V gene: TRBV6-5
CDR3 protein: CASSYRGRNTEAFF
CDR3 DNA: TGTGCCAGCAGTTATCGGGGTAGGAACACTGAAGCTTTCTTT

clone size: once
D gene: -
J gene: TRBJ1-2
V gene: TRBV9
CDR3 protein: CASSVEGGELIYGYTF
CDR3 DNA: TGTGCCAGCAGCGTAGAGGGGGGGGAACTAATATATGGCTACACCTTC

clone size: -
D gene: TRBD2
J gene: TRBJ2-7
V gene: TRBV7-2
CDR3 protein: CASSLSGGSIYEQYF
CDR3 DNA: TGTGCCAGCAGCTTATCGGGAGGATCAATCTACGAGCAGTACTTC

clone size: -
D gene: -
J gene: TRBJ1-3
V gene: TRBV30
CDR3 protein: CAWSPGAALLNF
CDR3 DNA: TGTGCCTGGAGTCCTGGGGCCGCCTTACTTAATTTT

clone size: -
D gene: TRBD2
J gene: TRBJ2-2
V gene: TRBV14
CDR3 protein: CASSQRRAAAGDSTGELFF
CDR3 DNA: TGTGCCAGCAGCCAAAGGCGGGCTGCGGCGGGGGATTCCACCGGGGAGCTGTTTTTT

clone size: -
D gene: TRBD1
J gene: TRBJ1-1
V gene: TRBV5-1
CDR3 protein: CASSDDRGGYSEAFF
CDR3 DNA: TGCGCCAGCAGCGACGACAGGGGGGGGTACTCCGAAGCTTTCTTT

clone size: -
D gene: TRBD2
J gene: TRBJ2-5
V gene: TRBV5-1
CDR3 protein: CASSLVSGRETQYF
CDR3 DNA: TGCGCCAGCAGCTTGGTCAGCGGGAGAGAGACCCAGTACTTC

clone size: -
D gene: TRBD1
J gene: TRBJ1-2
V gene: TRBV5-1
CDR3 protein: CASSEGTAYGYTF
CDR3 DNA: TGCGCCAGCAGCGAAGGGACAGCTTATGGCTACACCTTC

clone size: -
D gene: TRBD1
J gene: TRBJ2-1
V gene: TRBV2
CDR3 protein: CASSEEGQGANEQLF
CDR3 DNA: TGTGCCAGCAGTGAAGAGGGACAGGGGGCAAATGAGCAGCTCTTC

clone size: -
D gene: -
J gene: TRBJ2-7
V gene: TRBV29-1
CDR3 protein: CSVEVTRYEQYF
CDR3 DNA: TGCAGCGTTGAAGTTACCCGGTACGAGCAGTACTTC

clone size: -
D gene: -
J gene: TRBJ2-1
V gene: TRBV27
CDR3 protein: CASGGWGEDEQFF
CDR3 DNA: TGTGCCAGCGGCGGGTGGGGGGAGGATGAGCAGTTCTTC

clone size: -
D gene: -
J gene: TRBJ1-5
V gene: TRBV19
CDR3 protein: CASSMWTGNQPQHF
CDR3 DNA: TGTGCCAGTAGTATGTGGACAGGCAATCAGCCCCAGCATTTT

clone size: -
D gene: -
J gene: TRBJ2-7
V gene: TRBV2
CDR3 protein: CASSGLQGTGYEQYF
CDR3 DNA: TGTGCCAGCAGTGGGCTGCAGGGGACGGGCTACGAGCAGTACTTC

clone size: once
D gene: TRBD2
J gene: TRBJ2-5
V gene: TRBV5-1
CDR3 protein: CASSSQGLPHF
CDR3 DNA: TGCGCCAGCAGCAGTCAGGGACTACCCCACTTC

clone size: -
D gene: TRBD1
J gene: TRBJ2-2
V gene: TRBV9
CDR3 protein: CASSPGTAGELFF
CDR3 DNA: TGTGCCAGCAGCCCCGGGACAGCCGGGGAGCTGTTTTTT

clone size: -
D gene: TRBD2
J gene: TRBJ2-1
V gene: TRBV5-4
CDR3 protein: CASTPGLAGGQNEQFF
CDR3 DNA: TGTGCCAGCACCCCAGGACTAGCGGGGGGGCAGAATGAGCAGTTCTTC

clone size: -
D gene: -
J gene: TRBJ1-1
V gene: TRBV4-3
CDR3 protein: CASSQGTSRRTEAFF
CDR3 DNA: TGCGCCAGCAGCCAAGGGACGTCTCGGAGGACTGAAGCTTTCTTT

clone size: -
D gene: -
J gene: TRBJ1-1
V gene: TRBV18
CDR3 protein: CASSPPGRDTDSAFF
CDR3 DNA: TGTGCCAGCTCACCACCGGGACGGGACACGGATTCGGCTTTCTTT

clone size: -
D gene: -
J gene: TRBJ1-1
V gene: TRBV28
CDR3 protein: CASGTEAFF
CDR3 DNA: TGTGCTTCCGGCACTGAAGCTTTCTTT

clone size: -
D gene: TRBD1
J gene: TRBJ2-3
V gene: TRBV2
CDR3 protein: CASRGDRATDTQYF
CDR3 DNA: TGTGCCAGCAGAGGGGACAGGGCTACAGATACGCAGTATTTT

clone size: -
D gene: -
J gene: TRBJ1-5
V gene: TRBV6-5
CDR3 protein: CASSKQPRSNQPQHF
CDR3 DNA: TGTGCCAGCAGTAAACAGCCTCGAAGCAATCAGCCCCAGCATTTT

clone size: -
D gene: TRBD2
J gene: TRBJ2-1
V gene: TRBV5-1
CDR3 protein: CASSFVASGDNEQFF
CDR3 DNA: TGCGCCAGCAGCTTCGTTGCTAGCGGAGACAATGAGCAGTTCTTC

clone size: -
D gene: TRBD2
J gene: TRBJ2-1
V gene: TRBV15
CDR3 protein: CATSRGTSGNNEQFF
CDR3 DNA: TGTGCCACCAGCAGGGGGACTAGCGGGAACAATGAGCAGTTCTTC

clone size: -
D gene: TRBD1
J gene: TRBJ1-1
V gene: TRBV7-9
CDR3 protein: CASSLAPGTGEAFF
CDR3 DNA: TGTGCCAGCAGCTTAGCCCCGGGGACAGGGGAAGCTTTCTTT

clone size: -
D gene: -
J gene: TRBJ2-3
V gene: TRBV2
CDR3 protein: CASRQGAGGTDTQYF
CDR3 DNA: TGTGCCAGCAGGCAGGGGGCCGGGGGGACAGATACGCAGTATTTT

clone size: -
D gene: TRBD1
J gene: TRBJ1-2
V gene: TRBV2
CDR3 protein: CASSQGAWDYGYTF
CDR3 DNA: TGTGCCAGCAGCCAGGGGGCTTGGGACTATGGCTACACCTTC

clone size: -
D gene: TRBD2
J gene: TRBJ2-3
V gene: TRBV7-9
CDR3 protein: CSSSLEGAGGPTDTQYF
CDR3 DNA: TGTTCCAGCAGCTTAGAAGGAGCGGGGGGCCCCACAGATACGCAGTATTTT

clone size: -
D gene: TRBD1
J gene: TRBJ2-2
V gene: TRBV27
CDR3 protein: CASRPFDRDGGELFF
CDR3 DNA: TGTGCCAGCAGACCCTTCGACAGGGATGGCGGGGAGCTGTTTTTT